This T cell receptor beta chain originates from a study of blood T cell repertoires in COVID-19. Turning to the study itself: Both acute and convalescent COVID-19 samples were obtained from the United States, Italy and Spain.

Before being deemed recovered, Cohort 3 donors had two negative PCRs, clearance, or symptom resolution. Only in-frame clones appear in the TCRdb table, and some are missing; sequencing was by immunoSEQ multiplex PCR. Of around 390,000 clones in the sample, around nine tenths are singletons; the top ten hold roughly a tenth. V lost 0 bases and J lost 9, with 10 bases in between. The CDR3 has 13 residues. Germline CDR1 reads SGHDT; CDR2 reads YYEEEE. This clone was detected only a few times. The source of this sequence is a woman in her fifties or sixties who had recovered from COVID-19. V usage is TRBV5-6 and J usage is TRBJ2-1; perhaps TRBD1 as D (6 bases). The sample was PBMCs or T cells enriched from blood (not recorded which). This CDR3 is CASSLGRGSEQFF. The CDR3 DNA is TGTGCCAGCAGCTTGGGCAGGGGAAGTGAGCAGTTCTTC.